This T cell receptor beta chain was captured in a study of identical twins. General study results and limits: Insertions ran lower in abundant cord blood beta clonotypes, though not in memory repertoires.

A universal primer site was added by template switching, and unique molecular identifiers were carried by the cDNA. TCRdb passed the 5' RACE reads through MiXCR, listing each CDR3 protein once. The data hold around 1.7 million distinct CDR3 sequences, with roughly 35% observed a single time. This clonotype was seen ten or more times. The antigen remains unidentified. A read error may produce the germline difference seen at one junction end. The CDR3 contains 12 residues. CDR1 is SEHNR and CDR2 is FQNEAQ in the germline V gene (reference sequence). Donors uniformly comprised healthy Caucasians. The V gene is TRBV7-9, the J gene TRBJ1-2, with 8 bases identical to TRBD1. This clonotype was obtained from a newborn girl in good health. Sequencing was carried out using cord blood. The CDR3: CASSLDRDGYTF. The CDR3 nucleotides read TGCGCCAGCAGCTTGGACAGGGATGGCTACACCTTC. Full variable domain (remainder filled in from reference TRBV7-9 and TRBJ1-2): DTGVSQNPRHKITKRGQNVTFRCDPISEHNRLYWYRQTLGQGPEFLTYFQNEAQLEKSRLLSDRFSAERPKGSFSTLEIQRTEQGDSAMYLCASSLDRDGYTFGSGTRLTVV.